Presented here are 25 T cell receptor beta chains from one specimen sequenced in a study of beta chain features in type 1 diabetes. Every isolated RNA sample was fully reverse transcribed, so sequencing captured expressed TCRB transcripts. The repertoire was sequenced with immunoSEQ multiplex PCR; TCRdb's copy has only in-frame clones and lacks some. The data show 300,000 to 450,000 clones, with roughly 12% seen just once and 0.017% held by the top ten. The sequenced sample consisted of naive CD4+ T cells from blood. The receptors come from a man aged 18-30 years in good health.

The J gene is TRBJ2-5, the V gene TRBV19; D is ambiguous. The CDR3 spans 14 residues. V lost 3 bases, J lost 4 bases, and 12 bases lay in between. Germline V CDR1 and CDR2: LNHDA, SQIVND (reference sequence). The CDR3 coding sequence is TGTGCCAGTAGTATCCGAACTCTGTCAGAGACCCAGTACTTC. Translating it yields CASSIRTLSETQYF.

This clone has a handful of counts. The chain employs TRBV9 and TRBJ2-2; D unresolved. Trimming took 3 bases from V and 6 from J, leaving 12 bases between them. CDR1 and CDR2 (germline): SGDLS, YYNGEE. This CDR3 contains 14 residues. For the CDR3, the DNA is TGTGCCAGCAGCGCAGATCCCCTGGCCGGGGAGCTGTTTTTT. Translation gives CASSADPLAGELFF. The whole variable domain, remainder taken from reference TRBV9 and TRBJ2-2, is DSGVTQTPKHLITATGQRVTLRCSPRSGDLSVYWYQQSLDQGLQFLIQYYNGEERAKGNILERFSAQQFPDLHSELNLSSLELGDSALYFCASSADPLAGELFFGEGSRLTVL.

This clone was observed a handful of times. The chain links TRBV18 to TRBJ2-5, with 7 bases identical to TRBD2. J gave up 5 bases and V 6 bases, and 12 bases lay outside the gene matches. The CDR3 loop spans 15 amino acids. CDR1 is KGHSH and CDR2 is LQKENI in the germline V gene. The CDR3: CASSHLAGEVETQYF. Here the CDR3 DNA reads TGTGCCAGCTCGCACCTTGCGGGGGAAGTGGAGACCCAGTACTTC.

This clone was found a few times. The chain uses TRBV7-6 and TRBJ1-5; 7 bases fit TRBD1. Germline assignment: CDR1 SGHVS and CDR2 FNYEAQ. This CDR3 has 16 residues. V shed 0 bases and J 0 bases; nucleotides not matched to a gene: 2. The chain's CDR3 is CASSLAGTASNQPQHF. The CDR3 DNA follows: TGTGCCAGCAGCTTAGCGGGGACAGCTAGCAATCAGCCCCAGCATTTT.

This clone has more than one count but fewer than ten. The V call is TRBV18, the J call TRBJ2-2; 7 nucleotides agree with TRBD2. The junction had 2 bases not matched to a gene; V was cut back by 0 bases and J by 4 bases. CDR1 KGHSH and CDR2 LQKENI come from the germline V gene. The CDR3 contains 15 residues. The CDR3 nucleotides are TGTGCCAGCTCACCACCGGGAGGGAGCACCGGGGAGCTGTTTTTT. Translating gives CASSPPGGSTGELFF.

The chain uses TRBV7-9 and TRBJ1-1; TRBD1 is a possible D gene (6 bases). This CDR3 is built from 14 residues. Germline assignment: CDR1 SEHNR and CDR2 FQNEAQ (reference sequence). V lost 3 bases and J lost 0, with 8 bases in between. This CDR3 reads CASSLDRLNTEAFF. The CDR3 DNA is TGTGCCAGCAGCTTGGACAGACTGAACACTGAAGCTTTCTTT. Variable domain in full (rest from reference TRBV7-9 and TRBJ1-1): DTGVSQNPRHKITKRGQNVTFRCDPISEHNRLYWYRQTLGQGPEFLTYFQNEAQLEKSRLLSDRFSAERPKGSFSTLEIQRTEQGDSAMYLCASSLDRLNTEAFFGQGTRLTVV.

This clone appeared a few times. The rearrangement joins TRBV7-2 to TRBJ1-2; tentatively, D is TRBD1 (6 bases). CDR1 SGHTA and CDR2 FQGNSA come from the germline V gene. The CDR3 extends over 14 amino acids. V was shortened by 4 bases and J by 5 bases, with 14 bases between the two germline ends. The CDR3 loop reads CASSSLDRPYGYTF. DNA of the CDR3: TGTGCCAGCAGCTCGTTAGACAGGCCATATGGCTACACCTTC.

The CDR3 loop reads CASRSSYEQYF. CDR3 bases: TGTGCCAGCAGGTCCTCCTACGAGCAGTACTTC. The rearrangement joins TRBV28 to TRBJ2-5; no firm D call. The last part of the DNA fits TRBJ2-7 better; the J call may be wrong. CDR1 is MDHEN, CDR2 SYDVKM, per germline. The CDR3 loop spans 11 amino acids.

This clone was observed a handful of times. Other DNA variants within this sample encode the same CDR3. The CDR3 region is CASSYSRTGRYEQYF. The CDR3 bases are TGTGCCAGCAGTTACTCTCGGACAGGGCGGTACGAGCAGTACTTC. The chain couples TRBV6-5 to TRBJ2-7; 8 bases are shared with TRBD1. The CDR3 contains 15 residues. J gave up 4 bases and V 0 bases, and 5 bases lay outside the gene matches. Germline CDR1 and CDR2: MNHEY and SVGAGI.

The gene calls are TRBV30 and TRBJ1-6, with TRBD1 matching over 9 bases. J lost 10 bases, V lost 0 bases, and 7 bases had no gene match. In germline, CDR1 is GTSNPN, CDR2 SVGIG (reference sequence). This CDR3 has 15 residues. The CDR3 reads CAWSVIGTGRSPLHF. CDR3 nucleotides: TGTGCCTGGAGTGTAATCGGGACAGGGAGATCACCCCTCCACTTT.

The chain uses TRBV28 and TRBJ2-1, with 9 bases that match TRBD1. Germline CDR1 reads MDHEN; CDR2 reads SYDVKM. CDR3 length equals 16 residues. V gave up 6 bases and J gave up 7 bases; unmatched junction bases: 13. CDR3 region: CASSTYRGLRRNEQFF. Written as DNA, the CDR3 is TGTGCCAGCAGCACTTACAGGGGGCTCAGGAGAAATGAGCAGTTCTTC.

This chain links TRBV2 with TRBJ1-2, with D tentatively TRBD1 (6 bases). Trimming pared 6 bases from V and 6 bases from J, leaving 20 bases between. The CDR3 runs to 15 residues. Germline V gives CDR1 SNHLY, CDR2 FYNNEI. CDR3 in amino acids: CASREFVQGSDGYTF. CDR3 DNA sequence: TGTGCCAGCAGGGAATTTGTACAGGGTTCTGATGGCTACACCTTC.

This clone showed up just a few times. This chain links TRBV29-1 with TRBJ1-1; D remains unclear. The CDR3 runs 15 residues. Germline V gene data show CDR1 as SQVTM and CDR2 as ANQGSEA. Trimming took 4 bases from V and 0 from J, leaving 15 bases between them. Written as DNA, the CDR3 is TGCAGCGTTGGGGCAGAATCCAATATGAACACTGAAGCTTTCTTT. Protein product: CSVGAESNMNTEAFF.

The rearrangement uses TRBV28 and TRBJ2-7; 7 bases line up with TRBD1. The J segment lost 2 bases and the V segment lost 4 bases, leaving 8 bases of the junction unmatched. Germline values: CDR1 MDHEN, CDR2 SYDVKM. The CDR3 loop spans 15 amino acids. The CDR3 coding sequence is TGTGCCAGCAGTTCCCCCGGGACAGCTACCTACGAGCAGTACTTC. Encoded protein: CASSSPGTATYEQYF.

The chain combines TRBV7-9 with TRBJ2-4, with D possibly being TRBD1 (5 bases). This CDR3 has 16 amino acids. CDR1 is SEHNR, CDR2 FQNEAQ, per germline (reference sequence). The V end was cut by 0 bases, the J end by 0 bases, with 9 bases between. The CDR3 region is CASSLAGQGAKNIQYF. The CDR3 bases are TGTGCCAGCAGCTTAGCCGGGCAGGGAGCCAAAAACATTCAGTACTTC.

This chain uses TRBV7-3 with TRBJ2-1; TRBD1 matches 7 bases. This CDR3 spans 14 amino acids. After removal of 1 base from V and 10 bases from J, the junction contained 7 bases not matched to a gene. Germline-derived CDR1 and CDR2 are SGHTA and FQGTGA. The chain's CDR3 is CASSLNRDSREQFF. In DNA form, the CDR3 reads TGTGCCAGCAGCTTAAATAGGGACAGTAGGGAGCAGTTCTTC.

The chain couples TRBV19 to TRBJ1-2; D is unresolved. Germline CDR1 reads LNHDA; CDR2 reads SQIVND (reference sequence). The CDR3 is 15 amino acids. V was shortened by 10 bases and J by 4 bases, with 22 bases between the two germline ends. The CDR3 DNA is TGTGCCACTCTGCGACGGGGATTCACGGGCTATGGCTACACCTTC. Its translation is CATLRRGFTGYGYTF.

The V gene is TRBV5-1, the J gene TRBJ2-2; a weak D match, TRBD2 (5 bases). The CDR3 contains 16 residues. In germline, CDR1 is SGHRS, CDR2 YFSETQ. V lost 2 bases, J lost 5 bases, and 16 bases lay in between. CDR3 region: CASSLGRTRGTGELFF. The DNA of the CDR3 is TGCGCCAGCAGCTTAGGACGAACCAGAGGGACCGGGGAGCTGTTTTTT.

The chain carries TRBV30 and TRBJ1-1; D possibly corresponds to TRBD1 (6 bases). Trimming removed 1 base at V and 1 base at J, with 13 bases between. The CDR3 is made up of 15 amino acids. The germline gives CDR1 GTSNPN, CDR2 SVGIG (reference sequence). CDR3 nucleotides: TGTGCCTGGAGTGGAAAGGGGGGGTGGAACACTGAAGCTTTCTTT. Its translation: CAWSGKGGWNTEAFF.

This clone was seen a handful of times. This chain joins TRBV2 and TRBJ1-1, with D perhaps matching TRBD1 (6 bases). Trimming left V 7 bases short and J 1 base short, with 10 bases between. The germline CDR1 and CDR2 sequences are SNHLY and FYNNEI. The CDR3 is 13 amino acids. The CDR3 sequence is CASNQGRNTEAFF. CDR3 DNA sequence: TGTGCCAGCAACCAGGGGAGGAACACTGAAGCTTTCTTT.

Concerning this clone itself: Different DNA sequences within this sample yield the same CDR3. This rearrangement joins TRBV28 to TRBJ1-2, with 8 bases lining up with TRBD1. Germline V gives CDR1 MDHEN, CDR2 SYDVKM. After removal of 4 bases from V and 5 bases from J, the junction contained 3 bases not matched to a gene. This CDR3 region has 13 residues. CDR3 protein: CASSSGQVYGYTF. DNA of the CDR3: TGTGCCAGCAGTTCGGGACAGGTTTATGGCTACACCTTC.

The rearrangement uses TRBV28 and TRBJ2-4, with 10 positions matching TRBD1. The CDR3 is 16 residues long. With 5 bases clipped from V and 8 bases from J, the junction kept 12 bases outside the gene matches. The germline CDR1 and CDR2 sequences are MDHEN and SYDVKM. CDR3 protein: CASSAPGTGVRDIQYF. In DNA form, the CDR3 reads TGTGCCAGCAGTGCCCCCGGGACAGGGGTTAGGGACATTCAGTACTTC.

In this sample, this clone turned up a few times. The rearrangement joins TRBV30 to TRBJ2-2; D is perhaps TRBD2 (6 bases). Trimming cost V 2 bases and J 4 bases, with 14 bases left between them. The CDR3 runs 15 residues. Germline-derived CDR1 and CDR2 are GTSNPN and SVGIG (reference sequence). The CDR3 sequence: CAWSRRALGTGELFF. CDR3 in DNA: TGTGCCTGGAGTCGGAGGGCTCTGGGCACCGGGGAGCTGTTTTTT.

A few counts support this clone. The gene calls are TRBV9 and TRBJ1-5, with D perhaps matching TRBD1 (6 bases). Germline V gene sequence: CDR1 SGDLS, CDR2 YYNGEE. Trimming cost V 3 bases and J 1 base, with 8 bases left between them. The CDR3 loop spans 14 amino acids. The CDR3: CASSDGQSNQPQHF. As DNA, the CDR3 is TGTGCCAGCAGCGACGGACAGAGCAATCAGCCCCAGCATTTT.

For the CDR3, the DNA is TGTGCCACCCCCCGGGGGAGAGCTGACAATGAGCAGTTCTTC. As protein: CATPRGRADNEQFF. The chain combines TRBV9 with TRBJ2-1; tentatively, D is TRBD2 (6 bases). V gave up 9 bases and J gave up 5 bases, with 18 bases separating them. The CDR3 covers 14 residues. The V gene's germline CDR1 is SGDLS and CDR2 YYNGEE.